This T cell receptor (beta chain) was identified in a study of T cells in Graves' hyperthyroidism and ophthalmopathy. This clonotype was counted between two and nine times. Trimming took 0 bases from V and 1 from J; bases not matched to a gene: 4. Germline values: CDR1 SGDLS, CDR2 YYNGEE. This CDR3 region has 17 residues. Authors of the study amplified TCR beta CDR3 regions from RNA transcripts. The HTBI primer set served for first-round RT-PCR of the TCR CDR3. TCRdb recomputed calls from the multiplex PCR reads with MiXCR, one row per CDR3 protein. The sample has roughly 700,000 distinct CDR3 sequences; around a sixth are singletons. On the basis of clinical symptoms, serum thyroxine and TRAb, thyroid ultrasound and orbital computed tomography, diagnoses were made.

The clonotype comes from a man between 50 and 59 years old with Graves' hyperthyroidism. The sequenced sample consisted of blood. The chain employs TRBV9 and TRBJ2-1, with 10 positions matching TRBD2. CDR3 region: CASSVGRGLASYNEQFF. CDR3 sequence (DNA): TGTGCCAGCAGCGTAGGAAGGGGACTAGCGTCCTACAATGAGCAGTTCTTC.